This TCR beta chain appears in the sequencing data of a study of CD8 T cells in ankylosing spondylitis. The CDR3 loop spans 13 amino acids. The trim removed 5 bases at V and 7 bases at J, leaving 4 bases unmatched. Per the germline V gene, CDR1 is DFQATT and CDR2 is SNEGSKA (reference sequence). TCRdb processed the 5' RACE reads anew with MiXCR; each CDR3 protein has one entry. Of around 120,000 distinct CDR3 sequences listed, around 24% are singletons. This clonotype was sampled from a male donor with ankylosing spondylitis. Sample: synovial fluid, either unsorted or a sorted T cell fraction (not recorded which). The chain employs TRBV20-1 and TRBJ2-5, with 13 bases that match TRBD2. CDR3 DNA sequence: TGCAGTGCTGGACTAGCGGGGGACGGGACCCAGTACTTC. Protein sequence: CSAGLAGDGTQYF.